This entry lists 30 T cell receptor beta chains sequenced from one sample in a study of monozygotic twins with inflammatory bowel disease. TCRdb re-called the 5' RACE reads; every CDR3 protein appears as one record, without DNA. The sample table sets out under 150,000 distinct CDR3 sequences. Sequencing input: blood. Source of these receptors: a human donor with ulcerative colitis or Crohn's disease, or a healthy co-twin of an affected twin (not recorded which).

This chain uses TRBV7-2 with TRBJ1-2; absent DNA, TCRdb's TRBD1 call cannot be checked. CDR3 length: 15 residues. The germline CDR1 and CDR2 sequences are SGHTA and FQGNSA. The CDR3: CASSSWTETPYGYTF.

This chain connects TRBV5-1 to TRBJ2-5. The CDR3 has 13 residues. Germline values: CDR1 SGHRS, CDR2 YFSETQ. CDR3 protein: CASSPDLKETQYF.

The CDR3 sequence is CSVADGVGYGYTF. The J gene is TRBJ1-2, the V gene TRBV29-1. CDR3 length: 13 residues. Germline CDR1 and CDR2: SQVTM and ANQGSEA.

The rearrangement joins TRBV7-3 to TRBJ1-2; the TRBD1 assignment by TCRdb is unverifiable without DNA. CDR1 and CDR2 (germline): SGHTA, FQGTGA. The CDR3 is made up of 13 amino acids. The CDR3 protein is CVSSLDGGYGYTF.

This chain uses TRBV9 with TRBJ2-2; as DNA is missing, the TRBD1 call by TCRdb cannot be tested. The length of the CDR3 is 13 residues. CDR1 and CDR2 (germline): SGDLS, YYNGEE. The CDR3 loop reads CASGGGYTGELFF.

The chain joins TRBV5-1 to TRBJ1-1; the TCRdb D gene call, TRBD1, has no DNA to confirm it. Per the germline V gene, CDR1 is SGHRS and CDR2 is YFSETQ. CDR3 length: 15 amino acids. The CDR3 loop is CASSSGGQGNTEAFF.

The rearrangement uses TRBV6-5 and TRBJ1-2; TCRdb selects TRBD1, and the lack of DNA leaves this call unchecked. The V gene's germline CDR1 is MNHEY and CDR2 SVGAGI. The CDR3 is made up of 15 amino acids. The CDR3 sequence: CASSYYDRVGYGYTF.

This chain uses TRBV5-1 with TRBJ1-4; TCRdb picks TRBD1, but there is no DNA to check that call. CDR3 size: 13 residues. Germline V gives CDR1 SGHRS, CDR2 YFSETQ. The CDR3 loop is CASSDRVNEKLFF.

The rearrangement uses TRBV7-6 and TRBJ2-3. The CDR3 is made up of 12 amino acids. Germline V lookup: CDR1 SGHVS, CDR2 FNYEAQ. The CDR3 is CASSSRTDTQYF.

The chain links TRBV25-1 to TRBJ2-7; TCRdb indicates TRBD1, and absent DNA this call remains unverified. This CDR3 spans 15 amino acids. Germline V CDR1 and CDR2: MGHDK, SYGVNS. The CDR3 here is CASSALDRGPYEQYF.

The rearrangement joins TRBV5-6 to TRBJ1-2; TCRdb reports TRBD1, a call that lacks DNA to check it against. Germline assignment: CDR1 SGHDT and CDR2 YYEEEE. The CDR3 sequence is 15 residues long. CDR3 loop: CASSLFIGAGIGYTF.

V gene TRBV6-5 combines with J gene TRBJ2-3; TCRdb's assignment of TRBD1 cannot be checked, as there is no DNA. This CDR3 contains 14 residues. In germline, CDR1 is MNHEY, CDR2 SVGAGI. The chain's CDR3 is CASSWTGGPDTQYF.

The chain links TRBV12-3 or TRBV12-4 to TRBJ2-1; TCRdb picks TRBD1, but there is no DNA to check that call. This CDR3 has 19 amino acids. The CDR3 is CASSLAQGVSGQGSTEQFF.

The gene calls are TRBV6-5 and TRBJ2-1; TCRdb gives TRBD2 as the D gene, but with no DNA this cannot be confirmed. Germline assignment: CDR1 MNHEY and CDR2 SVGAGI. The CDR3 contains 16 residues. This chain's CDR3 is CASSYLAGPPYNEQFF.

The rearrangement joins TRBV19 to TRBJ1-1. The germline V gene has CDR1 LNHDA and CDR2 SQIVND (reference sequence). The length of the CDR3 is 12 residues. This chain's CDR3 is CASVRGFTEAFF.

The V call is TRBV20-1, the J call TRBJ2-7; TCRdb's assignment of TRBD2 cannot be checked, as there is no DNA. The CDR3 length is 13 residues. Germline CDR1 reads DFQATT; CDR2 reads SNEGSKA (reference sequence). The CDR3 spells CSANGGASYEQYF.

The gene calls are TRBV20-1 and TRBJ1-2; there is no DNA to check the TCRdb D call of TRBD1. CDR1 and CDR2 from the germline V gene are DFQATT and SNEGSKA (reference sequence). The CDR3 contains 13 residues. CDR3: CSASPEANYGYTF.

The genes are TRBV12-3 or TRBV12-4 and TRBJ2-2; as DNA is missing, the TRBD2 call by TCRdb cannot be tested. This CDR3 is 14 amino acids long. The CDR3 is CASTTSPEGGELFF.

The J gene is TRBJ2-2, the V gene TRBV9. Germline V gene lookup returns CDR1 SGDLS and CDR2 YYNGEE. The CDR3 is 15 residues long. The CDR3 is CASSVANTNTGELFF.

The CDR3: CSAGLAGVAKNIQYF. The chain combines TRBV20-1 with TRBJ2-4; the D call of TRBD2 rests on TCRdb alone, since no DNA is present to check it. The CDR3 is 15 amino acids. Germline-derived CDR1 and CDR2 are DFQATT and SNEGSKA (reference sequence).

The rearrangement joins TRBV20-1 to TRBJ2-1; the TRBD1 assignment by TCRdb is unverifiable without DNA. Germline assignment: CDR1 DFQATT and CDR2 SNEGSKA (reference sequence). The CDR3 is 17 residues long. The CDR3 loop reads CSARRWGSRGRDNEQFF.

The rearrangement joins TRBV7-2 to TRBJ2-1; TCRdb indicates TRBD1, and absent DNA this call remains unverified. The CDR3 runs to 13 residues. Germline loops: CDR1 SGHTA, CDR2 FQGNSA. CDR3 region: CASSSSQGNEQFF.

The chain recombines TRBV5-6 with TRBJ2-3; there is no DNA to check the TCRdb D call of TRBD2. This CDR3 comprises 15 residues. Germline CDR1 reads SGHDT; CDR2 reads YYEEEE. CDR3 sequence reads: CASRKRGASTDTQYF.

The chain links TRBV28 to TRBJ1-1; absent DNA, TCRdb's TRBD1 call cannot be checked. Germline CDR1 reads MDHEN; CDR2 reads SYDVKM. The CDR3 contains 13 residues. CDR3 sequence reads: CASASQGDDVAFF.

The chain employs TRBV11-3 and TRBJ2-1; the D call from TCRdb, TRBD1, cannot be confirmed without DNA. Per the germline V gene, CDR1 is SGHNT and CDR2 is YENEEA. The CDR3 is made up of 15 amino acids. CDR3 loop: CASSPSGDPYNEQFF.

The J gene is TRBJ2-1, the V gene TRBV6-6; TCRdb's D gene call, TRBD2, goes unchecked for lack of DNA. CDR3 length: 13 residues. Germline CDR1 and CDR2: MNHNY and SVGAGI (reference sequence). This CDR3 is CAGAGTEYNEQFF.

V usage is TRBV30 and J usage is TRBJ1-2; checking the TCRdb D call of TRBD1 is not possible without DNA. Looked up from germline, CDR1 is GTSNPN and CDR2 is SVGIG (reference sequence). The CDR3 extends over 13 amino acids. The CDR3 protein is CAWSLGINYGYTF.

CDR3 residues: CASSLVMDRERTQYF. The V and J genes are TRBV5-5 and TRBJ2-3; TCRdb reports TRBD1, a call that lacks DNA to check it against. The CDR3 totals 15 residues. Germline loops: CDR1 SGHKS, CDR2 YYEKEE (reference sequence).

The V call is TRBV3-1, the J call TRBJ2-1; checking the TCRdb D call of TRBD2 is not possible without DNA. CDR1 and CDR2 from the germline V gene are LGHDT and YNNKEL (reference sequence). The CDR3 is 16 amino acids. This chain's CDR3 is CASSRPGLATYNEQFF.

The V and J genes are TRBV20-1 and TRBJ2-2; the TRBD1 assignment by TCRdb is unverifiable without DNA. Germline assignment: CDR1 DFQATT and CDR2 SNEGSKA (reference sequence). The CDR3 is 17 residues long. The CDR3 sequence is CSARRGQKPANTGELFF.